This T cell receptor beta chain was identified in a study of blood T cells in healthy people across ages. Study observations and caveats: The study found more naive CD4+ cells and higher diversity in long-lived than aged donors. With naive T cell percentage, TCR beta diversity showed a strong correlation.

This CDR3 contains 15 residues. Germline CDR1 and CDR2: LGHNA and YNFKEQ. Deletions cut 0 bases from V and 1 base from J, with 9 bases between. With respect to this clonotype: Its antigen is unidentified.

The second PCR ran roughly 6 to 11 cycles with a sample-barcoded 5' primer and J-beta primers. From the 5' RACE reads, TCRdb called clonotypes with MiXCR, one entry per CDR3 protein. The sample carries roughly 1,300,000 distinct CDR3 sequences, approximately 60% recorded once. Sequenced material: blood. The rearrangement uses TRBV4-2 and TRBJ1-1, with a weak D call TRBD1 (5 bases). The TCR originated in a man between 18 and 35 years old in good health. CDR3 nucleotide sequence: TGTGCCAGCAGCCAAGAGAAGAGGGGGAACACTGAAGCTTTCTTT. It yields the protein CASSQEKRGNTEAFF.